One and the same sample provided the 9 T cell receptor beta chains below, sequenced in a study of T cell changes during pregnancy in multiple sclerosis. Only in-frame clones appear in the TCRdb table, and some are missing; sequencing was by immunoSEQ multiplex PCR. The sample consists of roughly 42,000 clones, around 92% of them appearing once. Sequenced material: CD4+ T cells from peripheral blood mononuclear cells, taken in the second trimester of pregnancy. These receptor sequences come from a female donor in good health, enrolled as a control in a pregnancy study.

This clone was picked up one time. The chain is built from TRBV7-2 and TRBJ2-1, with a possible D match to TRBD1 (5 bases). Germline CDR1 and CDR2: SGHTA and FQGNSA. The length of the CDR3 is 12 residues. Trimming removed 0 bases from V and 9 bases from J, with 6 bases in between. In nucleotides, the CDR3 is TGTGCCAGCAGCTTAGCGGGGCGTGAGCAGTTCTTC. Amino acid sequence: CASSLAGREQFF.

The chain joins TRBV5-6 to TRBJ2-1; D perhaps matches TRBD1 (5 bases). From germline, CDR1 is SGHDT and CDR2 YYEEEE. The CDR3 is made up of 17 amino acids. Trimming shortened V by 4 bases and J by 8 bases, and 25 bases separated the two germline ends. The CDR3 loop is CASSLPRRGPDSYEQFF. CDR3 nucleotides: TGTGCCAGCAGCCTACCGCGACGTGGACCCGACAGCTATGAGCAGTTCTTC.

This clone was observed a single time. The chain recombines TRBV28 with TRBJ1-5; D is ambiguous. Germline V gene sequence: CDR1 MDHEN, CDR2 SYDVKM. V lost 6 bases and J lost 1, with 4 bases in between. The CDR3 totals 12 residues. The CDR3 spells CASRESNQPQHF. The CDR3 DNA sequence: TGTGCCAGCAGGGAGAGCAATCAGCCCCAGCATTTT. The complete variable domain, with remaining parts taken from reference TRBV28 and TRBJ1-5, reads DVKVTQSSRYLVKRTGEKVFLECVQDMDHENMFWYRQDPGLGLRLIYFSYDVKMKEKGDIPEGYSVSREKKERFSLILESASTNQTSMYLCASRESNQPQHFGDGTRLSIL.

The CDR3 protein is CASSQAAGGSTDTQYF. In DNA form, the CDR3 reads TGTGCCAGCAGCCAAGCCGCGGGGGGGTCCACAGATACGCAGTATTTT. The chain has TRBV4-2 and TRBJ2-3; TRBD2 aligns across 9 bases. There are 16 residues in the CDR3. Germline V CDR1 and CDR2: LGHNA, YNFKEQ. Unmatched junction bases numbered 4, after V lost 1 base and J lost 2 bases.

This chain connects TRBV5-1 to TRBJ2-1, with D possibly TRBD2 on 5 matching bases. V was shortened by 5 bases and J by 0 bases, with 9 bases between the two germline ends. Germline CDR1 SGHRS, CDR2 YFSETQ. The CDR3 consists of 14 residues. CDR3 amino acids: CASSPGSSYNEQFF. CDR3 bases: TGCGCCAGCAGTCCGGGGAGCTCCTACAATGAGCAGTTCTTC.

V and J are TRBV30 and TRBJ2-5; D is possibly TRBD2 (7 bases). The germline V and J ends were trimmed by 0 bases and 3 bases, with 17 bases remaining between them. This CDR3 region has 16 residues. Germline lookup yields CDR1 GTSNPN and CDR2 SVGIG (reference sequence). The CDR3 sequence: CAWSVLRGGPEETQYF. The CDR3 DNA is TGTGCCTGGAGTGTATTAAGGGGGGGGCCTGAAGAGACCCAGTACTTC.

The count of this clone is one. V usage is TRBV5-1 and J usage is TRBJ2-7, with 9 bases identical to TRBD2. With 4 bases clipped from V and 4 bases from J, the junction kept 9 bases outside the gene matches. CDR1 is SGHRS and CDR2 is YFSETQ in the germline V gene. This CDR3 comprises 15 residues. The DNA of the CDR3 is TGCGCCAGCAGCGCCTTTGGGCGGGGGGGTTACGAGCAGTACTTC. It yields the protein CASSAFGRGGYEQYF.

V gene TRBV29-1 combines with J gene TRBJ2-2; TRBD2 matches at 11 bases. Losses at the gene ends were 6 bases for V and 5 bases for J; bases not matched to a gene: 5. The CDR3 is made up of 14 amino acids. The V gene's germline CDR1 is SQVTM and CDR2 ANQGSEA. The CDR3 reads CSVLLAGVTGELFF. The DNA for the CDR3 is TGCAGCGTCTTACTAGCGGGAGTTACCGGGGAGCTGTTTTTT.

This clone came up once. This chain uses TRBV5-1 with TRBJ2-3, with 14 bases matching TRBD2. Losses at the gene ends were 3 bases for V and 6 bases for J; bases not matched to a gene: 9. The CDR3 has 17 residues. CDR1 and CDR2 (germline): SGHRS, YFSETQ. The DNA of the CDR3 is TGCGCCAGCAGCTCCGGGACTAGCGGGAGTAGGAGGGATACGCAGTATTTT. Encoded protein: CASSSGTSGSRRDTQYF.